This T cell receptor (beta chain) derives from a study of T cell clonotyping in hematopoietic cell transplantation. The assay was immunoSEQ multiplex PCR, and TCRdb's table has in-frame clones only and misses some. This table has some 40,000 clones, about 95% appearing once. Note on this clone: Its antigen is not known.

Whole-study results and caveats: Graft donor and pretransplant recipient Inverse Simpson Index values predicted broader posttransplant TCR diversity. Few recipient clonotypes overlapped donors; over 95% were de novo at given depth. After transplant, recipient diversity fell while pathologically expanded clonotypes grew through day 180.

The CDR3 is 14 residues long. Germline V gene data show CDR1 as SGHRS and CDR2 as YFSETQ. Trimming took 4 bases from V and 5 from J; bases not matched to a gene: 4. The sequence was collected from a woman between 50 and 59 years old in good health. Some clones in this sample may be carry-over from other donors' samples. V is TRBV5-1 and J is TRBJ2-5; 11 nucleotides align to TRBD2. Sequenced: peripheral blood mononuclear cells. The CDR3 spells CASSPRTSGETQYF. DNA of the CDR3: TGCGCCAGCAGCCCGCGGACTAGCGGGGAGACCCAGTACTTC.